This passage covers 2 T cell receptor beta chains from one sample sequenced in a study of shared clonotypes between healthy human individuals. Assay: immunoSEQ multiplex PCR; the TCRdb copy retains only in-frame clones and omits some. The table includes around 1,100,000 clones, around three quarters detected once. The specimen sequenced was memory CD4+ T cells from PBMCs. Subset given: CD45RA-negative fraction. The receptors were sampled from a man aged 18 to 29 in good health. Some clones in this sample may be carry-over from other donors' samples.

This chain joins TRBV18 and TRBJ2-7; TRBD2 is a possible D gene (6 bases). Trimming cost V 3 bases and J 3 bases, with 12 bases left between them. Germline V gene sequence: CDR1 KGHSH, CDR2 LQKENI. The CDR3 is made up of 14 amino acids. The CDR3 DNA reads TGTGCCAGCTCACCTCCGACTAGGGGCTACGAGCAGTACTTC. Protein: CASSPPTRGYEQYF.

J is TRBJ2-7 and V is TRBV27; a possible D gene is TRBD2 (5 bases). The germline V gene has CDR1 MNHEY and CDR2 SMNVEV (reference sequence). Trimming removed 10 bases at V and 5 bases at J, with 18 bases between. The CDR3 covers 13 residues. The DNA of the CDR3 is TGTGCCATTTCAACCCGGGGAGCCCACGAGCAGTACTTC. It specifies CAISTRGAHEQYF.